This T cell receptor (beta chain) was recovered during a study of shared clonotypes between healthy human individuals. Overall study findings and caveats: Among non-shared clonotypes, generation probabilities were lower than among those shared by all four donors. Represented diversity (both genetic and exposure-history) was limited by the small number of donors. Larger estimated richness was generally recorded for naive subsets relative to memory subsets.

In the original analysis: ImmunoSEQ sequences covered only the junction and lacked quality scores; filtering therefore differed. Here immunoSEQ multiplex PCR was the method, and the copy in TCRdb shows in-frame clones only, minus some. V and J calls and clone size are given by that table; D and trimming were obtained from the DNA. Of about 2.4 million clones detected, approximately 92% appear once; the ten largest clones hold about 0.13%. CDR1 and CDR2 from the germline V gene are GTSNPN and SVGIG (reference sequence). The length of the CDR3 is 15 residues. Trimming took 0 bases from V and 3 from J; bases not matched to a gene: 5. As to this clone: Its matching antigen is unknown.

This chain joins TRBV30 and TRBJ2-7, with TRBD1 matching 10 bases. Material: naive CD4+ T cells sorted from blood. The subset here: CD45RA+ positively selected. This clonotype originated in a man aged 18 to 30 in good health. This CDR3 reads CAWSVRRDRGYEQYF. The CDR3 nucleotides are TGTGCCTGGAGTGTACGGCGGGACAGGGGCTACGAGCAGTACTTC.